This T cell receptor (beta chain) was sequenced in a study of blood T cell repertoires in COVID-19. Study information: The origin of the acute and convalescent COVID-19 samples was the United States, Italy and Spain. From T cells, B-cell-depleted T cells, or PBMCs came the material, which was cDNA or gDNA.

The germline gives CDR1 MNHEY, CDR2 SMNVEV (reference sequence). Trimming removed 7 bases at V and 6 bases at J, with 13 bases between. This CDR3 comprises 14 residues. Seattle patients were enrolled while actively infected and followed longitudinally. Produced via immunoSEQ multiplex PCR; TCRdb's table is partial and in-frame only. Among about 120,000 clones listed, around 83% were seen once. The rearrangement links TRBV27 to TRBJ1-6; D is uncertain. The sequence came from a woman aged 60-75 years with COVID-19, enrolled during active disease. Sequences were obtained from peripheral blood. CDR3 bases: TGTGCCAGCAAGTACCCGCAGGCTAATTCACCCCTCCACTTT. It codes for CASKYPQANSPLHF.